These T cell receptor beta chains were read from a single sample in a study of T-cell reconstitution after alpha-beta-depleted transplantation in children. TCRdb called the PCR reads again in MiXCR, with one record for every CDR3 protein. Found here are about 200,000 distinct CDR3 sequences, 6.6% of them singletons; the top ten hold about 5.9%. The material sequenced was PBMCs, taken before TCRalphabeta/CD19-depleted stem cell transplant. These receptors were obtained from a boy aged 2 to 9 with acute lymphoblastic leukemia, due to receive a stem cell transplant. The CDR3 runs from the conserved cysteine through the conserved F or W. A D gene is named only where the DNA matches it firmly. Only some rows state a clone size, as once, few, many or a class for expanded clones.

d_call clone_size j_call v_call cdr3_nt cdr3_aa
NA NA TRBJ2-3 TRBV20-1 TGCAGTGCTAGAGTTGGCGGGGGCCAAGGGGGGACGCAGTATTTT CSARVGGGQGGTQYF
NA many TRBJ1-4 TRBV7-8 TGTGCCAGCAGCTTAGAGGGTTATAATGAAAAACTGTTTTTT CASSLEGYNEKLFF
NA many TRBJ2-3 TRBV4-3 TGCGCCAGCAGCCAAGATAGCCACCAGGGGGGAGATACGCAGTATTTT CASSQDSHQGGDTQYF
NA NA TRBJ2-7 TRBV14 TGTGCCAGCAGCCAGGTGCTGAGAGCGACCTACTACGAGCAGTACTTC CASSQVLRATYYEQYF
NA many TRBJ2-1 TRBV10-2 TGCGCCAGCAGTGAGGGTTTGCGAGGGGAGCAGTTCTTC CASSEGLRGEQFF
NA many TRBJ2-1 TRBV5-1 TGCGCCAGCAGCAACCCCCGGACAGAGCAGTTCTTC CASSNPRTEQFF
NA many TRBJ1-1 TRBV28 TGTGCCAGCAGCCCTCTACCGACGGTAAACACTGAAGCTTTCTTT CASSPLPTVNTEAFF
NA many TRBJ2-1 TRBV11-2 TGTGCCAGCAGATTGGCGAGGGCCGGGGGTTTTGAGCAGTTCTTC CASRLARAGGFEQFF
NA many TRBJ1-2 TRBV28 TGTGCCAGCAGTTCTGGCTCCCCGGCTGGCTACACCTTC CASSSGSPAGYTF
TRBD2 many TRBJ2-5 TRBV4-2 TGTGCCAGCAGCCACGGGACTAGCGGGGGGGTCCAAGAGACCCAGTACTTC CASSHGTSGGVQETQYF
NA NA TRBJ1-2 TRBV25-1 TGTGCCAGCAGTGACTATGGGCGGGGGGCTCGTGGCTACACCTTC CASSDYGRGARGYTF
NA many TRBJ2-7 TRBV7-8 TGTGCCAGCAGCTTAGTAGCCGGGAAGGGCTACGAGCAGTACTTC CASSLVAGKGYEQYF
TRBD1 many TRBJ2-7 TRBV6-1 TGTGCCAGCAGTGAAGTGGACAGGGGATCGTACGAGCAGTACTTC CASSEVDRGSYEQYF
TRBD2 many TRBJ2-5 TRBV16 TGTGCCAGCAGCCGGTTTAGCGGGACAGAGACCCAGTACTTC CASSRFSGTETQYF
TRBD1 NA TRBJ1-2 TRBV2 TGTGCCAGCAGTAAAAACAGGGGAAAGGGCTATGGCTACACCTTC CASSKNRGKGYGYTF
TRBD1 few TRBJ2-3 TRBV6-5 TGTGCCAGCAGTTCTAATAGGGGGCGAGATACAGATACGCAGTATTTT CASSSNRGRDTDTQYF
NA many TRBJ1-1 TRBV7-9 TGTGCCAGCAGCTTAGCTGCAGGCCATCACACTGAAGCTTTCTTT CASSLAAGHHTEAFF
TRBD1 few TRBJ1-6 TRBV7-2 TGTGCCAGCAGCTTCTCGGGACAGGGGACAAATTCACCCCTCCACTTT CASSFSGQGTNSPLHF
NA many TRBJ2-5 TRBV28 TGTGCCAGCAGCGGTATACAGTTTGAAGAGACCCAGTACTTC CASSGIQFEETQYF
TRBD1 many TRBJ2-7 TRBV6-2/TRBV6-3 TGTGCCAGCAGTTACCCGGACAGGGGGTACGAGCAGTACTTC CASSYPDRGYEQYF
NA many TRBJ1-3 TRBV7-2 TGTGCCAGCAGCTTAGCCGGGCAGGGCGCTGGAAACACCATATATTTT CASSLAGQGAGNTIYF
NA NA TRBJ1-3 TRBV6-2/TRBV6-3 TGTGCCAGCATCGACTGGAGGGCTGGAAACACCATATATTTT CASIDWRAGNTIYF
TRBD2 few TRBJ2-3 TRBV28 TGTGCCAGCAGCCTCCGAGCGGGGGCGCATGATACGCAGTATTTT CASSLRAGAHDTQYF
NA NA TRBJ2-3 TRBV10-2 TGCGCCAGCAGAGGGGTAGGGACAGATACGCAGTATTTT CASRGVGTDTQYF
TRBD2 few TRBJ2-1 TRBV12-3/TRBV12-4 TGTGCCAGCAGTCGTGGACTAGGAACGAATGAGCAGTTCTTC CASSRGLGTNEQFF
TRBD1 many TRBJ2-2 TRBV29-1 TGCAGCGTTAAGGGGGCTCGAACCGGGGAGCTGTTTTTT CSVKGARTGELFF
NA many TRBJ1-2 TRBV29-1 TGCAGCGCCGTCGGAGGAGAAGCCGGCTACACCTTC CSAVGGEAGYTF
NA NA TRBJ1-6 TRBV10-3 TGTGCCTCGGCCCTACATGTTGGTAATTCACCCCTCCACTTT CASALHVGNSPLHF
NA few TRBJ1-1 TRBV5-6 TGTGCCAGCAGCTCCTTTGTGGCGCCCCTGAACACTGAAGCTTTCTTT CASSSFVAPLNTEAFF
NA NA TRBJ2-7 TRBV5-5 TGTGCCAGCAGCTTGTCGACAGGCGGGACCTACGAGCAGTACTTC CASSLSTGGTYEQYF
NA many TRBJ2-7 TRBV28 TGTGCCAGCAGGTACACAGGGTTGGAGCAGTACTTC CASRYTGLEQYF
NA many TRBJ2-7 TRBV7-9 TGTGCCAGCAGCCCGCGGGGTGACTACGAGCAGTACTTC CASSPRGDYEQYF
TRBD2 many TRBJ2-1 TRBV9 TGTGCCAGCAGCATTAGCGGGGGGGCCGGTGAGCAGTTCTTC CASSISGGAGEQFF